The 21 T cell receptor beta chains below were found in one sample sequenced in a study of control samples from healthy donors and cancer patients. The repertoire was sequenced with immunoSEQ multiplex PCR; TCRdb's copy has only in-frame clones and lacks some. Among more than 150,000 clones listed, around nine tenths were seen once. The source material was blood. The receptors derive from a woman aged 30 to 39 in good health.

The rearrangement links TRBV5-1 to TRBJ2-7; 11 positions match TRBD2. The CDR3 runs 20 residues. V shed 4 bases, J shed 4 bases, and the junction held 22 bases outside the gene matches. The germline V gene has CDR1 SGHRS and CDR2 YFSETQ. Here the CDR3 DNA reads TGCGCCAGCAGCCGCTTGGGGGGGCTAGCGGGAGGAGTCCAGGGGTACGAGCAGTACTTC. It specifies CASSRLGGLAGGVQGYEQYF.

This chain connects TRBV5-4 to TRBJ1-1; D call uncertain. This CDR3 is built from 14 residues. Germline CDR1 reads SGHNT; CDR2 reads YYREEE (reference sequence). The V and J ends lost 1 base and 1 base respectively, with 8 bases between them. The CDR3 here is CASSLMGRNTEAFF. As DNA, the CDR3 is TGTGCCAGCAGCTTGATGGGTCGGAACACTGAAGCTTTCTTT. Combining the CDR3 with reference TRBV5-4 and TRBJ1-1 gives the whole variable domain ETGVTQSPTHLIKTRGQQVTLRCSSQSGHNTVSWYQQALGQGPQFIFQYYREEENGRGNFPPRFSGLQFPNYSSELNVNALELDDSALYLCASSLMGRNTEAFFGQGTRLTVV.

This sequence joins TRBV29-1 and TRBJ2-1; 15 bases are a match to TRBD2. The V and J ends lost 4 bases and 1 base, in that order; junction bases with no gene match: 5. CDR1 and CDR2 from the germline V gene are SQVTM and ANQGSEA. The CDR3 covers 17 residues. The CDR3 spells CSVVAGLAGGSYNEQFF. The CDR3 DNA follows: TGCAGCGTTGTCGCGGGACTAGCGGGGGGATCCTACAATGAGCAGTTCTTC.

V gene TRBV4-1 combines with J gene TRBJ2-1, with 10 bases fitting TRBD1. The CDR3 loop spans 17 amino acids. CDR1 is MGHRA and CDR2 is YSYEKL in the germline V gene. Germline trimming cut 0 bases from V and 7 bases from J; bases unmatched to any gene: 9. The CDR3 DNA reads TGCGCCAGCAGCCAAGAACTCGGGACAGGGGACCAAAATGAGCAGTTCTTC. Its translation is CASSQELGTGDQNEQFF.

With regard to this clone: This sample also contains other DNA sequences that code for the same CDR3. The chain carries TRBV12-5 and TRBJ1-1; 11 bases match TRBD1. Germline V gives CDR1 LGHNT, CDR2 FRNRAP. The CDR3 loop spans 14 amino acids. Losses at the gene ends were 5 bases for V and 5 bases for J; bases not matched to a gene: 4. The CDR3 spells CASGGGTGGTEAFF. CDR3 DNA: TGTGCTAGTGGTGGGGGGACAGGGGGAACTGAAGCTTTCTTT.

The genes are TRBV6-6 and TRBJ1-3; D may be TRBD1 (6 bases). The CDR3 contains 16 residues. The germline V gene has CDR1 MNHNY and CDR2 SVGAGI (reference sequence). V was trimmed by 2 bases and J by 0 bases, leaving 11 bases between them. The chain's CDR3 is CASSYEGHRSGNTIYF. The CDR3 DNA sequence: TGTGCCAGCAGTTACGAGGGACACCGCTCTGGAAACACCATATATTTT.

This chain joins TRBV7-9 and TRBJ2-7; D possibly corresponds to TRBD1 (5 bases). Germline CDR1 is SEHNR and CDR2 is FQNEAQ (reference sequence). There are 14 residues in the CDR3. The germline V and J ends were trimmed by 5 bases and 3 bases, with 14 bases remaining between them. CDR3 sequence: CASSTQGRDYEQYF. CDR3 DNA: TGTGCCAGCAGCACCCAGGGTCGAGACTACGAGCAGTACTTC.

The chain links TRBV5-1 to TRBJ2-3, with TRBD2 as a possible D gene (6 bases). This CDR3 has 17 residues. V lost 4 bases, J lost 5 bases, and 23 bases lay in between. Germline V gene lookup returns CDR1 SGHRS and CDR2 YFSETQ. In DNA form, the CDR3 reads TGCGCCAGCAGCCCCCTCCAGGGAGGAGGTCGCATAGATACGCAGTATTTT. Protein sequence: CASSPLQGGGRIDTQYF.

The gene calls are TRBV27 and TRBJ1-5, with a tentative D call TRBD1 (6 bases). The CDR3 is 14 amino acids. CDR1 and CDR2 from the germline V gene are MNHEY and SMNVEV (reference sequence). Trimming shortened V by 6 bases and J by 4 bases, and 13 bases separated the two germline ends. The CDR3 region has the DNA TGTGCCAGCAGATTTAACAGGGATAATCAGCCCCAGCATTTT. Translation: CASRFNRDNQPQHF.

In this sample, this clone turned up a few times. The rearrangement joins TRBV30 to TRBJ2-3; D uncertain. The V gene lost 5 bases and the J gene lost 5 bases, with 11 bases spanning the gap. This CDR3 spans 12 amino acids. The germline gives CDR1 GTSNPN, CDR2 SVGIG (reference sequence). This chain's CDR3 is CAWGPRQDTQYF. DNA for the CDR3: TGTGCCTGGGGACCGAGGCAAGATACGCAGTATTTT.

J is TRBJ1-5 and V is TRBV28, with 10 bases matching TRBD1. The ends lost 6 bases at V and 6 bases at J; junction bases unmatched: 5. The CDR3 has 14 amino acids. Germline V lookup: CDR1 MDHEN, CDR2 SYDVKM. DNA of the CDR3: TGTGCCAGCAGGAAGACAGGGGGCGTTCAGCCCCAGCATTTT. This codes for CASRKTGGVQPQHF. Supplemented by reference TRBV28 and TRBJ1-5, the full variable domain reads DVKVTQSSRYLVKRTGEKVFLECVQDMDHENMFWYRQDPGLGLRLIYFSYDVKMKEKGDIPEGYSVSREKKERFSLILESASTNQTSMYLCASRKTGGVQPQHFGDGTRLSIL.

This chain links TRBV29-1 with TRBJ2-5; maybe TRBD2 (7 bases). Trimming shortened V by 3 bases and J by 9 bases, and 14 bases separated the two germline ends. The CDR3 has 12 amino acids. The germline gives CDR1 SQVTM, CDR2 ANQGSEA. The CDR3, as DNA: TGCAGCGTTGAGCCCGAAGGGGGGGCCCAGTACTTC. Its protein is CSVEPEGGAQYF.

In its sample, this clone was seen once. The genes are TRBV24-1 and TRBJ1-1, with 7 positions matching TRBD1. CDR1 is KGHDR, CDR2 SFDVKD, per germline. V shed 7 bases, J shed 0 bases, and the junction held 10 bases outside the gene matches. The CDR3 runs 16 residues. The CDR3 DNA sequence: TGTGCCACCAGACAGGGGCACCACACAATGAACACTGAAGCTTTCTTT. Translation gives CATRQGHHTMNTEAFF.

The chain is built from TRBV30 and TRBJ2-3; D may be TRBD2 (6 bases). The V end lost 4 bases, the J end lost 1 base, and 6 bases lay between the germline ends. CDR1 is GTSNPN and CDR2 is SVGIG in the germline V gene (reference sequence). The CDR3 length is 12 residues. CDR3 DNA sequence: TGTGCCTGGACTAGCGGCACAGATACGCAGTATTTT. This translates into CAWTSGTDTQYF.

This rearrangement joins TRBV7-2 to TRBJ2-4, with 9 bases matching TRBD2. Germline V gene data show CDR1 as SGHTA and CDR2 as FQGNSA. This CDR3 comprises 19 residues. After removal of 5 bases from V and 0 bases from J, the junction contained 14 bases not matched to a gene. The CDR3 DNA is TGTGCCAGCAGCCCCTCGGGGAGGCTAGCGGGATTAGCCAAAAACATTCAGTACTTC. It specifies CASSPSGRLAGLAKNIQYF. Looking up the rest from reference TRBV7-2 and TRBJ2-4 gives the full variable domain: GAGVSQSPSNKVTEKGKDVELRCDPISGHTALYWYRQSLGQGLEFLIYFQGNSAPDKSGLPSDRFSAERTGGSVSTLTIQRTQQEDSAVYLCASSPSGRLAGLAKNIQYFGAGTRLSVL.

The rearrangement uses TRBV15 and TRBJ1-4; D is uncertain. Trimming shortened V by 3 bases and J by 8 bases, and 10 bases separated the two germline ends. The CDR3 runs to 13 residues. Germline values: CDR1 LNHNV, CDR2 YYDKDF (reference sequence). The CDR3: CATSRTSGEKLFF. The CDR3 DNA reads TGTGCCACCAGCAGGACTAGCGGGGAAAAACTGTTTTTT. The variable domain in full, with the rest retrieved from reference TRBV15 and TRBJ1-4, is DAMVIQNPRYQVTQFGKPVTLSCSQTLNHNVMYWYQQKSSQAPKLLFHYYDKDFNNEADTPDNFQSRRPNTSFCFLDIRSPGLGDTAMYLCATSRTSGEKLFFGSGTQLSVL.

This chain uses TRBV2 with TRBJ2-2, with a tentative D call TRBD1 (5 bases). The germline gives CDR1 SNHLY, CDR2 FYNNEI. The CDR3 consists of 14 residues. V gave up 8 bases and J gave up 3 bases, with 13 bases separating them. Here the CDR3 reads CASGRTRDTGELFF. Here the CDR3 DNA reads TGTGCCAGCGGAAGGACACGGGACACCGGGGAGCTGTTTTTT. The full variable domain, completed using reference TRBV2 and TRBJ2-2, is EPEVTQTPSHQVTQMGQEVILRCVPISNHLYFYWYRQILGQKVEFLVSFYNNEISEKSEIFDDQFSVERPDGSNFTLKIRSTKLEDSAMYFCASGRTRDTGELFFGEGSRLTVL.

The J gene is TRBJ2-7, the V gene TRBV18; D call uncertain. CDR1 is KGHSH, CDR2 LQKENI, per germline. V was cut by 3 bases and J by 4 bases, with 10 bases left in between. There are 13 residues in the CDR3. In DNA form, the CDR3 reads TGTGCCAGCTCACCTTCGGCGAGGTACGAGCAGTACTTC. Its protein is CASSPSARYEQYF.

V usage is TRBV4-1 and J usage is TRBJ2-3, with 9 bases fitting TRBD2. From germline, CDR1 is MGHRA and CDR2 YSYEKL. With 0 bases clipped from V and 4 bases from J, the junction kept 11 bases outside the gene matches. The CDR3 runs to 18 residues. The CDR3 bases are TGCGCCAGCAGCCAAGACAAGGGGGCTAGCGGGGATCCAGATACGCAGTATTTT. Protein product: CASSQDKGASGDPDTQYF.

The rearrangement joins TRBV10-3 to TRBJ1-2, with D tentatively TRBD1 (5 bases). The length of the CDR3 is 14 residues. Germline V gene data show CDR1 as ENHRY and CDR2 as SYGVKD. Trimming pared 3 bases from V and 3 bases from J, leaving 11 bases between. CDR3 amino acids: CAISEIGRDYGYTF. The CDR3 nucleotides are TGTGCCATCAGTGAAATCGGCAGGGACTATGGCTACACCTTC.

This chain uses TRBV5-4 with TRBJ1-4; 9 nucleotides match TRBD1. From germline, CDR1 is SGHNT and CDR2 YYREEE (reference sequence). With 4 bases clipped from V and 12 bases from J, the junction kept 13 bases outside the gene matches. The CDR3 runs to 15 residues. The chain's CDR3 is CASSGTPGQGGELFF. For the CDR3, the DNA is TGTGCCAGCAGCGGAACACCGGGACAGGGAGGAGAACTGTTTTTT.